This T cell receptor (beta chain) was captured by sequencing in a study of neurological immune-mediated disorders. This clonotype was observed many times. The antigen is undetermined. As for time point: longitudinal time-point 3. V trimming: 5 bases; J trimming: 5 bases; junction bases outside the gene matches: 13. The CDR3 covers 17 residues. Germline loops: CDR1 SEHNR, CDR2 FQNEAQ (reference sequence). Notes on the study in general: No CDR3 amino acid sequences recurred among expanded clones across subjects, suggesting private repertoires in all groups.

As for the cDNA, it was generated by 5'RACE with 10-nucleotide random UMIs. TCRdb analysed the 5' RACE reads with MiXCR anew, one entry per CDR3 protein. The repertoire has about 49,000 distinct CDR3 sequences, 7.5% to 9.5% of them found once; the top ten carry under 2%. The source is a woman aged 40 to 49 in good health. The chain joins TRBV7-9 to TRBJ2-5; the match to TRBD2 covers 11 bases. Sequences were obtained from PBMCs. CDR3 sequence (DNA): TGTGCCAGCAGCATCAACTTAGCGGGGGGGCTTACGGAGACCCAGTACTTC. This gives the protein CASSINLAGGLTETQYF.